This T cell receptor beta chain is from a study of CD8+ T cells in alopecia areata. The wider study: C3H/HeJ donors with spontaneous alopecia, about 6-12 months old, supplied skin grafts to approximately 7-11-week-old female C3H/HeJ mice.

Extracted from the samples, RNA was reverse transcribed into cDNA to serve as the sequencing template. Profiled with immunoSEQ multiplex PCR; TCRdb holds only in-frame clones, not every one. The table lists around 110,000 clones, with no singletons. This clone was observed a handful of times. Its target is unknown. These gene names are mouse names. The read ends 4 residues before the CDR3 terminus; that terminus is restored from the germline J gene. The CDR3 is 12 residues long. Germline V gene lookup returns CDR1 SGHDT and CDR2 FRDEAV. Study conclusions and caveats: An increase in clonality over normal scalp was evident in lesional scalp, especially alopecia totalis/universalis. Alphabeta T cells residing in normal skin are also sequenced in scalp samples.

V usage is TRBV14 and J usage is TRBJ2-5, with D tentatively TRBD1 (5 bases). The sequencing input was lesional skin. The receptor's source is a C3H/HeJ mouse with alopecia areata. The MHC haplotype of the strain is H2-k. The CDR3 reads CASSQGGDTQYF. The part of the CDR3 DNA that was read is TGTGCCAGCAGTCAGGGAGGGGAC.